The 4 T cell receptor beta chains below were found in one sample sequenced in a study of shared clonotypes between healthy human individuals. Profiled with immunoSEQ multiplex PCR; TCRdb holds only in-frame clones, not every one. Among 850,000 to 1,100,000 clones listed, roughly 80% were seen once. Sequenced sample: memory CD4+ T cells from PBMCs. Noted subset: CD45RA-negative fraction. These receptors were collected from a man aged 18 to 30 in good health. Some clones in this sample may be carry-over from other donors' samples.

The chain couples TRBV11-2 to TRBJ2-7; maybe TRBD2 (7 bases). The CDR3 spans 15 residues. Germline V gene data show CDR1 as SGHAT and CDR2 as FQNNGV. The V and J ends lost 3 bases and 7 bases respectively, with 19 bases between them. The CDR3 coding sequence is TGTGCCAGCAGCTTCCTAAGGGAGGGGGGAGGAGAGCAGTACTTC. Its translation: CASSFLREGGGEQYF.

The rearrangement links TRBV28 to TRBJ2-1; D not certain. V lost 10 bases to trimming and J lost 4 bases, with 17 bases between them. The CDR3 extends over 14 amino acids. From germline, CDR1 is MDHEN and CDR2 SYDVKM. CDR3 DNA: TGTGCCACTGACCGACCTGGCACTTACAATGAGCAGTTCTTC. As protein: CATDRPGTYNEQFF.

This clone was seen at least ten times. This chain connects TRBV11-3 to TRBJ2-1; D is unresolved. The CDR3 loop spans 14 amino acids. The V gene's germline CDR1 is SGHNT and CDR2 YENEEA. The V end was cut by 0 bases, the J end by 4 bases, with 7 bases between. The CDR3 bases are TGTGCCAGCAGCTTAGATCGGGCATACAATGAGCAGTTCTTC. Translating it yields CASSLDRAYNEQFF.

V usage is TRBV11-2 and J usage is TRBJ2-5; D is unresolved. The CDR3 contains 16 residues. Germline CDR1 reads SGHAT; CDR2 reads FQNNGV. V lost 1 base, J lost 5 bases, and 17 bases lay in between. This CDR3 reads CASSLVFGPQVETQYF. The CDR3 nucleotides are TGTGCCAGCAGCTTAGTATTCGGACCTCAAGTTGAGACCCAGTACTTC.